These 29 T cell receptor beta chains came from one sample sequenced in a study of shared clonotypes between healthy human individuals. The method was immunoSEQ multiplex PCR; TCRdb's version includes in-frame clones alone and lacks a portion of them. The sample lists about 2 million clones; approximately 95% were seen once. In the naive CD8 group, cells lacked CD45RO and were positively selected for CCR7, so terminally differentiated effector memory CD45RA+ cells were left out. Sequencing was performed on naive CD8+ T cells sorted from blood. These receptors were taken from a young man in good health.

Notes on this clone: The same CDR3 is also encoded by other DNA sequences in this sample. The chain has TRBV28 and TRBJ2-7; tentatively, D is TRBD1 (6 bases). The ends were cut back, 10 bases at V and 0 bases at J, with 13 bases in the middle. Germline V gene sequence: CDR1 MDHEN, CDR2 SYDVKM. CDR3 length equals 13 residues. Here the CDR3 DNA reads TGTGCCACTCAGACAGGACTCTCCTACGAGCAGTACTTC. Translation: CATQTGLSYEQYF.

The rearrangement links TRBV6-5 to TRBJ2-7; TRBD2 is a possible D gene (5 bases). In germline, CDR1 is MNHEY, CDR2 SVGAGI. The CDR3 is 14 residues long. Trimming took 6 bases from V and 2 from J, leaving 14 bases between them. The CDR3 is CASRSGNGPYEQYF. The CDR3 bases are TGTGCCAGCAGGAGCGGAAATGGCCCCTACGAGCAGTACTTC.

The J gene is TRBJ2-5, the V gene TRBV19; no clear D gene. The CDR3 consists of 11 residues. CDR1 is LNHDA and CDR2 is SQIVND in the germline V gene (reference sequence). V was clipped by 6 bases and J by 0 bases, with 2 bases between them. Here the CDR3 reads CASRDQETQYF. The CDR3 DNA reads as TGTGCCAGTAGGGACCAAGAGACCCAGTACTTC.

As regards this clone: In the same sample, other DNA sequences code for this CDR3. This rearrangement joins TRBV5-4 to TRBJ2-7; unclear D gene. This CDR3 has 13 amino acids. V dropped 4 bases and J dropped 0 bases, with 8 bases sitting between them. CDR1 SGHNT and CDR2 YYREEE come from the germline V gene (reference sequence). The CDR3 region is CASSPRDSYEQYF. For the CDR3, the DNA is TGTGCCAGCAGCCCAAGGGACTCCTACGAGCAGTACTTC.

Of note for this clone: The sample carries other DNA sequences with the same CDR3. The chain's CDR3 is CASSGGNYEQYF. The CDR3 coding sequence is TGTGCCAGCAGTGGGGGGAATTACGAGCAGTACTTC. The V and J genes are TRBV2 and TRBJ2-7; D is tentatively TRBD1 or TRBD2 (5 bases each). Trimming pared 4 bases from V and 4 bases from J, leaving 8 bases between. CDR1 and CDR2 (germline): SNHLY, FYNNEI. The CDR3 contains 12 residues. Based on the CDR3 plus reference TRBV2 and TRBJ2-7, the full variable domain is EPEVTQTPSHQVTQMGQEVILRCVPISNHLYFYWYRQILGQKVEFLVSFYNNEISEKSEIFDDQFSVERPDGSNFTLKIRSTKLEDSAMYFCASSGGNYEQYFGPGTRLTVT.

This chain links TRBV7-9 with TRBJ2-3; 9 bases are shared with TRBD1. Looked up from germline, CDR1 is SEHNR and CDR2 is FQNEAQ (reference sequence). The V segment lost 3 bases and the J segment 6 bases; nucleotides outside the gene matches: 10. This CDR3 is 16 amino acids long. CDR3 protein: CASSLATGGVMDTQYF. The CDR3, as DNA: TGTGCCAGCAGCTTGGCAACAGGGGGCGTAATGGATACGCAGTATTTT. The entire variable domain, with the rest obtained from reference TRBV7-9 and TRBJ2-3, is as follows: DTGVSQNPRHKITKRGQNVTFRCDPISEHNRLYWYRQTLGQGPEFLTYFQNEAQLEKSRLLSDRFSAERPKGSFSTLEIQRTEQGDSAMYLCASSLATGGVMDTQYFGPGTRLTVL.

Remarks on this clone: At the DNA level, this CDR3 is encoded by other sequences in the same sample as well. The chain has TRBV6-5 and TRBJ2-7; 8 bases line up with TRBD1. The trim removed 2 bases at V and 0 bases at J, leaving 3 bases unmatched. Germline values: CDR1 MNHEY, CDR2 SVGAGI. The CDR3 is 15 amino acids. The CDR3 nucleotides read TGTGCCAGCAGTTACGGACAGGGCAACTCCTACGAGCAGTACTTC. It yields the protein CASSYGQGNSYEQYF.

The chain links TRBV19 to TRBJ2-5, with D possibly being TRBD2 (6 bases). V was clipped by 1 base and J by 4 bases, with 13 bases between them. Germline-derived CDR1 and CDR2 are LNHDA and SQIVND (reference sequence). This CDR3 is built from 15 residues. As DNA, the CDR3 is TGTGCCAGTAGTATAGGACTAGTGGGGCCAGAGACCCAGTACTTC. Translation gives CASSIGLVGPETQYF. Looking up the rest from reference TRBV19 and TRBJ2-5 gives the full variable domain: DGGITQSPKYLFRKEGQNVTLSCEQNLNHDAMYWYRQDPGQGLRLIYYSQIVNDFQKGDIAEGYSVSREKKESFPLTVTSAQKNPTAFYLCASSIGLVGPETQYFGPGTRLLVL.

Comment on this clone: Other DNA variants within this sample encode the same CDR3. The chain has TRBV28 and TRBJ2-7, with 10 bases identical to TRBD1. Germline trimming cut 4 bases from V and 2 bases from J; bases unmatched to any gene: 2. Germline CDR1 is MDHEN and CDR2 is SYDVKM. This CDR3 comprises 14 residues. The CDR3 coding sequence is TGTGCCAGCAGTTGGACAGGGGGGGCCTACGAGCAGTACTTC. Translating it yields CASSWTGGAYEQYF.

CDR3 protein: CASSLEADTEAFF. The DNA for the CDR3 is TGCGCCAGCAGCTTGGAAGCGGACACTGAAGCTTTCTTT. J is TRBJ1-1 and V is TRBV5-1, with D hard to call. The CDR3 is made up of 13 amino acids. CDR1 is SGHRS, CDR2 YFSETQ, per germline. Trimming cost V 0 bases and J 3 bases, with 6 bases left between them.

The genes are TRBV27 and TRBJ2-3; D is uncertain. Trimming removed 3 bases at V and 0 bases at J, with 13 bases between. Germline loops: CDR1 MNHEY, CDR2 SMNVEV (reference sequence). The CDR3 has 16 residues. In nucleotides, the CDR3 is TGTGCCAGCAGTTTCTCCCAAATTGGTAGCACAGATACGCAGTATTTT. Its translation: CASSFSQIGSTDTQYF.

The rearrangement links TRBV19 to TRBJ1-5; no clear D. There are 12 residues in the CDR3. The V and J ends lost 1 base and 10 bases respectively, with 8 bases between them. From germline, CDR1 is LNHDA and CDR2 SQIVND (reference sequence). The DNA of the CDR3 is TGTGCCAGTAGTATAGGAATGAGACCCCAGCATTTT. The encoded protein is CASSIGMRPQHF.

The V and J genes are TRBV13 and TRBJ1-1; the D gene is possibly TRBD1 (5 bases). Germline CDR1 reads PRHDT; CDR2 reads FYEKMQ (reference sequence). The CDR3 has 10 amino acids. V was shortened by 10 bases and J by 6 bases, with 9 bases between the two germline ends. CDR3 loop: CATGGAEAFF. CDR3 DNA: TGTGCCACGGGGGGGGCTGAAGCTTTCTTT.

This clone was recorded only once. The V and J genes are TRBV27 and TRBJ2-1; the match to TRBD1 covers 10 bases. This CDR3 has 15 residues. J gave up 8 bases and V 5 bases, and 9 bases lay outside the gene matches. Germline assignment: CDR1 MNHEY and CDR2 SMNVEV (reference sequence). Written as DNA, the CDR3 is TGTGCCAGCAGTCGGGGACAGGGGAAATTTCATGAGCAGTTCTTC. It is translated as CASSRGQGKFHEQFF.

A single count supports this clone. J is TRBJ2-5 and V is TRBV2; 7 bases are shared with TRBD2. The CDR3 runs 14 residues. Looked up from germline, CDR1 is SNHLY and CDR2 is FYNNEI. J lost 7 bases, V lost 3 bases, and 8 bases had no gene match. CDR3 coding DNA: TGTGCCAGCAGTGAGAGCGGGGCAGTTTGGACCCAGTACTTC. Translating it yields CASSESGAVWTQYF.

The CDR3 loop is CASSQETWIETYEQYF. DNA for the CDR3: TGCGCCAGCAGCCAAGAAACTTGGATAGAGACCTACGAGCAGTACTTC. This chain connects TRBV4-1 to TRBJ2-7; D is ambiguous. Germline V gene sequence: CDR1 MGHRA, CDR2 YSYEKL. V was clipped by 0 bases and J by 2 bases, with 14 bases between them. This CDR3 spans 16 amino acids.

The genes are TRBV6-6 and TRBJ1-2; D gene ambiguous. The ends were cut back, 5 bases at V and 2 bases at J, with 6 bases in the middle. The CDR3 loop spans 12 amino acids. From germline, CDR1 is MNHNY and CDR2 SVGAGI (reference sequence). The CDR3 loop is CASSLGNYGYTF. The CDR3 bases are TGTGCCAGCAGTCTGGGGAACTATGGCTACACCTTC.

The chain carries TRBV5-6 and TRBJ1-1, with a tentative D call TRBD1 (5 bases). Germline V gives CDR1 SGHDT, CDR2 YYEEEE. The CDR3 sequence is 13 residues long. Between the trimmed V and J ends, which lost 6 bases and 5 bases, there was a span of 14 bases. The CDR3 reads CASNSGFLTEAFF. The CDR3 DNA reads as TGTGCCAGCAACTCAGGGTTCTTAACTGAAGCTTTCTTT. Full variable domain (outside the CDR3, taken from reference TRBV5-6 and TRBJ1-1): DAGVTQSPTHLIKTRGQQVTLRCSPKSGHDTVSWYQQALGQGPQFIFQYYEEEERQRGNFPDRFSGHQFPNYSSELNVNALLLGDSALYLCASNSGFLTEAFFGQGTRLTVV.

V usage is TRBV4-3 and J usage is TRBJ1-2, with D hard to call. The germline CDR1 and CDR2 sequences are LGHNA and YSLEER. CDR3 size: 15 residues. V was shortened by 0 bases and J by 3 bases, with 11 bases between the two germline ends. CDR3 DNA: TGCGCCAGCAGCCAAGAGGCAGGTCTAGACTATGGCTACACCTTC. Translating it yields CASSQEAGLDYGYTF.

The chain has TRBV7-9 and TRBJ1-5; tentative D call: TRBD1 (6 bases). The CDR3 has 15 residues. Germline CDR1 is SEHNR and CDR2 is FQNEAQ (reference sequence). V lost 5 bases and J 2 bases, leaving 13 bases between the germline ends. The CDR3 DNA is TGTGCCAGCAGCCGAACAGGGAATGGCAATCAGCCCCAGCATTTT. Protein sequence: CASSRTGNGNQPQHF.

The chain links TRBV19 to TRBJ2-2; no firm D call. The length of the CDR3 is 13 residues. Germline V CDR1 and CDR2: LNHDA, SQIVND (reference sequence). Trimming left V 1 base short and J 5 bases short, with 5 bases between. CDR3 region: CASSIVFTGELFF. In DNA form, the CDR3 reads TGTGCCAGTAGTATAGTTTTTACCGGGGAGCTGTTTTTT.

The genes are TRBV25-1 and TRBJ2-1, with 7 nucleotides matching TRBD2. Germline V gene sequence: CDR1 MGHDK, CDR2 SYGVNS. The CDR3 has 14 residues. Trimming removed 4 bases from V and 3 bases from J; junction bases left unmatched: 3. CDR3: CASSVGLSYNEQFF. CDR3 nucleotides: TGTGCCAGCAGTGTGGGACTAAGCTACAATGAGCAGTTCTTC.

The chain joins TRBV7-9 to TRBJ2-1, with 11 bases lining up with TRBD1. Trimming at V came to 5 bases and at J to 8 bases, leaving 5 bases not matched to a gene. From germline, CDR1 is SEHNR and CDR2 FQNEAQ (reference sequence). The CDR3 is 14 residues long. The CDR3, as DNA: TGTGCCAGCAGCCCGGACAGGGGGCTGGATGAGCAGTTCTTC. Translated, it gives CASSPDRGLDEQFF.

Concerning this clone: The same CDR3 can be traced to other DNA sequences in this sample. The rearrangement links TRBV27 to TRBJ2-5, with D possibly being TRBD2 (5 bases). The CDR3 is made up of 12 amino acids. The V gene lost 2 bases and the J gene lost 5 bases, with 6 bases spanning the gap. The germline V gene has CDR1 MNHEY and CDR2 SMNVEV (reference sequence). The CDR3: CASSLTGETQYF. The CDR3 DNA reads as TGTGCCAGCAGTTTAACGGGGGAGACCCAGTACTTC.

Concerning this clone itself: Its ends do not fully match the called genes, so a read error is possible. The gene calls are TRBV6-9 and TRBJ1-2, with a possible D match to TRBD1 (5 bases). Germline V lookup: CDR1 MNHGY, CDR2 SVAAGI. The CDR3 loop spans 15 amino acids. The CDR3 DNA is TGTGCCAGCAGTTATTCCAGGGAGAGTAACTGTGGCTACACCTTC. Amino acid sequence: CASSYSRESNCGYTF.

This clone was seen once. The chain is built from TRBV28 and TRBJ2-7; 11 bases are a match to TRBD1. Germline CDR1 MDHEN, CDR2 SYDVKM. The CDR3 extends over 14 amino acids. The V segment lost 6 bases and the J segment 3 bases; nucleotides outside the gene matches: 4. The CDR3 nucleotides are TGTGCCAGCAGCTACGGGACAGGGGGCTACGAGCAGTACTTC. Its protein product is CASSYGTGGYEQYF. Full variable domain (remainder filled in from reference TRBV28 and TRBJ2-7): DVKVTQSSRYLVKRTGEKVFLECVQDMDHENMFWYRQDPGLGLRLIYFSYDVKMKEKGDIPEGYSVSREKKERFSLILESASTNQTSMYLCASSYGTGGYEQYFGPGTRLTVT.

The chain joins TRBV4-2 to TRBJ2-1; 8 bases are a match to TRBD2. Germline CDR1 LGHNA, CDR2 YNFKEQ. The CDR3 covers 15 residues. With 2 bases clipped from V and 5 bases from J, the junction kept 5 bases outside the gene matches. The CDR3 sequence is CASSQTTSENNEQFF. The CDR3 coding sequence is TGTGCCAGCAGCCAAACGACTAGCGAGAACAATGAGCAGTTCTTC.

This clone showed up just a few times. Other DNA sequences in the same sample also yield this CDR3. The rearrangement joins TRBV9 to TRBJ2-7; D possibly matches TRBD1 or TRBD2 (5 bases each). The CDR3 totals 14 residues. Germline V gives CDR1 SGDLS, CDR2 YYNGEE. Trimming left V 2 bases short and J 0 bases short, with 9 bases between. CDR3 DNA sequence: TGTGCCAGCAGCGTGGGACGGAGCTCCTACGAGCAGTACTTC. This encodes CASSVGRSSYEQYF. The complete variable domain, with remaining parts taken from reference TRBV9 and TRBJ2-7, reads DSGVTQTPKHLITATGQRVTLRCSPRSGDLSVYWYQQSLDQGLQFLIQYYNGEERAKGNILERFSAQQFPDLHSELNLSSLELGDSALYFCASSVGRSSYEQYFGPGTRLTVT.

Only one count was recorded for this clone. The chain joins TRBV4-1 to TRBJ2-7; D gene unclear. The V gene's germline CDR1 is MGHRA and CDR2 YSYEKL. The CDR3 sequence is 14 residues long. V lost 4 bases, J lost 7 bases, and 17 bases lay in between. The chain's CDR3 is CASSPVTVGWEQYF. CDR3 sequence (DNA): TGCGCCAGCAGCCCAGTTACGGTTGGATGGGAGCAGTACTTC.